Each of the 23 T cell receptor beta chains below was sequenced from the same sample in a study of CD8 T cells in ankylosing spondylitis. One entry per CDR3 protein results from TCRdb running MiXCR on the 5' RACE reads. Among tens of thousands of distinct CDR3 sequences, about 6% were seen once, and the ten largest hold about 4.6%. Material: synovial fluid, either unsorted or a sorted T cell fraction (not recorded which). These receptors were taken from a male donor with ankylosing spondylitis.

In its sample, this clonotype was seen many times. The rearrangement uses TRBV5-6 and TRBJ2-3, with 7 bases lining up with TRBD1. Germline V gene lookup returns CDR1 SGHDT and CDR2 YYEEEE. Trimming removed 4 bases from V and 5 bases from J; junction bases left unmatched: 13. This CDR3 comprises 16 residues. CDR3 in DNA: TGTGCCAGCAGCCGGCCCTTGACAGGGTTTGGAGATACGCAGTATTTT. This sequence encodes CASSRPLTGFGDTQYF.

This clonotype was counted many times. The CDR3 sequence is CASSFLRDSPYEQYF. In DNA, the CDR3 is TGCGCCAGCAGCTTCCTCCGGGACAGCCCCTACGAGCAGTACTTC. V is TRBV5-1 and J is TRBJ2-7, with 7 bases lining up with TRBD1. Germline values: CDR1 SGHRS, CDR2 YFSETQ. With V trimmed by 2 bases and J by 2 bases, 7 bases remained unmatched. The CDR3 length is 15 residues.

At least ten counts were recorded for this clonotype. The chain carries TRBV4-3 and TRBJ2-1; 12 bases are a match to TRBD2. With V trimmed by 0 bases and J by 8 bases, 8 bases remained unmatched. CDR1 LGHNA and CDR2 YSLEER come from the germline V gene. The CDR3 has 17 amino acids. The CDR3 coding sequence is TGCGCCAGCAGCCAAGACCCTAGCGGGAGGGCCATTTATGAGCAGTTCTTC. Protein: CASSQDPSGRAIYEQFF.

By share, this clonotype counts as medium-sized (0.01 to 0.1%). V and J are TRBV5-1 and TRBJ2-7; possible D gene TRBD1, 6 bases. Germline V gives CDR1 SGHRS, CDR2 YFSETQ. The CDR3 loop spans 14 amino acids. V was cut by 4 bases and J by 2 bases, with 13 bases left in between. CDR3: CASSVQGGTYEQYF. CDR3 in DNA: TGCGCCAGCAGCGTACAGGGTGGCACCTACGAGCAGTACTTC.

V is TRBV2 and J is TRBJ2-1, with D uncertain. With 4 bases removed from V and 4 bases from J, the gap between germline ends came to 5 bases. Looked up from germline, CDR1 is SNHLY and CDR2 is FYNNEI. The CDR3 is made up of 12 amino acids. This CDR3 reads CASSAGYNEQFF. The CDR3 DNA sequence: TGTGCCAGCAGTGCGGGTTACAATGAGCAGTTCTTC.

This clonotype was counted at least ten times. The rearrangement joins TRBV28 to TRBJ1-5, with 8 bases that match TRBD1. Germline values: CDR1 MDHEN, CDR2 SYDVKM. J gave up 10 bases and V 6 bases, and 11 bases lay outside the gene matches. This CDR3 is 14 amino acids long. CDR3 protein: CASRPRTGRRPQHF. CDR3 DNA sequence: TGTGCCAGCAGACCTAGGACAGGGAGGAGACCCCAGCATTTT.

This clonotype was observed many times. This chain connects TRBV6-1 to TRBJ1-1, with D unresolved. The CDR3 covers 13 residues. Germline values: CDR1 MNHNS, CDR2 SASEGT. The V gene lost 5 bases and the J gene lost 3 bases, with 10 bases spanning the gap. Here the CDR3 reads CASSPRGDTEAFF. CDR3 coding DNA: TGTGCCAGCAGTCCCCGCGGGGACACTGAAGCTTTCTTT.

This clonotype was seen repeatedly, ten times or more. The J gene is TRBJ2-3, the V gene TRBV20-1; the match to TRBD1 covers 7 bases. Unmatched junction bases numbered 11, after V lost 0 bases and J lost 5 bases. This CDR3 spans 16 amino acids. The germline V gene encodes CDR1 DFQATT and CDR2 SNEGSKA (reference sequence). The CDR3 spells CSARDTRTGLRDTQYF. CDR3 in DNA: TGCAGTGCTAGAGATACCCGGACAGGCCTAAGAGATACGCAGTATTTT.

This clonotype was counted ten times or more. The chain joins TRBV7-9 to TRBJ2-3; D is unclear. This CDR3 has 12 residues. The germline CDR1 and CDR2 sequences are SEHNR and FQNEAQ (reference sequence). V was pared by 6 bases and J by 2 bases, with 6 bases between. The CDR3 DNA is TGTGCCAGCAGGGTCGACACAGATACGCAGTATTTT. Translation gives CASRVDTDTQYF.

This clonotype was observed a handful of times. The gene calls are TRBV28 and TRBJ2-5; D is unclear. The CDR3 has 16 amino acids. The ends were cut back, 5 bases at V and 2 bases at J, with 18 bases in the middle. Germline CDR1 is MDHEN and CDR2 is SYDVKM. The CDR3 region is CASSPRPDPIQETQYF. The DNA for the CDR3 is TGTGCCAGCAGTCCAAGACCAGACCCGATTCAAGAGACCCAGTACTTC.

This clonotype came up many times. The chain uses TRBV7-9 and TRBJ1-1; no definite D call. The germline V and J ends were trimmed by 5 bases and 9 bases, with 16 bases remaining between them. Germline values: CDR1 SEHNR, CDR2 FQNEAQ (reference sequence). This CDR3 has 13 amino acids. CDR3 in DNA: TGTGCCAGCAGCGCCGGGGAGCAAATGAAAGCTTTCTTT. Its protein is CASSAGEQMKAFF.

This clonotype was detected ten times or more. The rearrangement links TRBV28 to TRBJ2-1; 9 bases are a match to TRBD2. Per germline, CDR1 MDHEN and CDR2 SYDVKM. CDR3 size: 15 residues. V gave up 6 bases and J gave up 1 base; unmatched junction bases: 4. This chain's CDR3 is CASSHSGGSYNEQFF. The DNA for the CDR3 is TGTGCCAGCAGCCATAGCGGGGGATCCTACAATGAGCAGTTCTTC.

This clonotype appeared many times. The CDR3 DNA follows: TGTGCCAGCAGCTCCGGTATTGGACAGGGGGTTGCAACTAATGAAAAACTGTTTTTT. Its translation: CASSSGIGQGVATNEKLFF. J is TRBJ1-4 and V is TRBV13; 10 bases line up with TRBD1. The ends lost 4 bases at V and 0 bases at J; junction bases unmatched: 11. Germline V CDR1 and CDR2: PRHDT, FYEKMQ (reference sequence). The CDR3 loop spans 19 amino acids.

The V gene is TRBV7-9, the J gene TRBJ2-7, with D perhaps TRBD1 (5 bases). Per germline, CDR1 SEHNR and CDR2 FQNEAQ (reference sequence). The CDR3 extends over 15 amino acids. With 1 base removed from V and 4 bases from J, the gap between germline ends came to 14 bases. DNA of the CDR3: TGTGCCAGCAGCTTAGGGTCTGGGAAGGGGTACGAGCAGTACTTC. Translating gives CASSLGSGKGYEQYF.

This clonotype was recorded at least ten times. The chain links TRBV10-2 to TRBJ2-7, with no clear D. Germline V gene data show CDR1 as WSHSY and CDR2 as SAAADI. Trimming pared 2 bases from V and 6 bases from J, leaving 11 bases between. This CDR3 region has 13 residues. The CDR3 region is CASSEVPRSEQYF. In DNA form, the CDR3 reads TGCGCCAGCAGTGAGGTCCCCCGGTCCGAGCAGTACTTC.

J is TRBJ2-1 and V is TRBV12-3 or TRBV12-4; D call uncertain. Deletions cut 7 bases from V and 4 bases from J, with 14 bases between. The CDR3 has 14 residues. CDR3 residues: CASKFVGEYNEQFF. The CDR3, as DNA: TGTGCCAGCAAGTTTGTCGGCGAGTACAATGAGCAGTTCTTC.

This clonotype was counted a few times. The chain links TRBV19 to TRBJ2-7; TRBD1 is a possible D gene (6 bases). The CDR3 consists of 14 residues. CDR1 is LNHDA, CDR2 SQIVND, per germline (reference sequence). Between the trimmed V and J ends, which lost 2 bases and 2 bases, there was a span of 10 bases. The CDR3: CASSIRSGAYEQYF. The DNA for the CDR3 is TGTGCCAGTAGTATACGGTCAGGGGCCTACGAGCAGTACTTC. The whole variable domain, filled in from reference TRBV19 and TRBJ2-7, reads DGGITQSPKYLFRKEGQNVTLSCEQNLNHDAMYWYRQDPGQGLRLIYYSQIVNDFQKGDIAEGYSVSREKKESFPLTVTSAQKNPTAFYLCASSIRSGAYEQYFGPGTRLTVT.

This clonotype was seen repeatedly, ten times or more. This chain joins TRBV28 and TRBJ2-1, with D perhaps matching TRBD2 (5 bases). The CDR3 loop spans 14 amino acids. The germline CDR1 and CDR2 sequences are MDHEN and SYDVKM. V lost 8 bases, J lost 7 bases, and 18 bases lay in between. The chain's CDR3 is CASGGEVRWNEQFF. The CDR3 DNA is TGTGCCAGCGGAGGAGAGGTACGGTGGAATGAGCAGTTCTTC.

The chain has TRBV20-1 and TRBJ1-1; TRBD1 is a possible D gene (6 bases). Germline CDR1 reads DFQATT; CDR2 reads SNEGSKA (reference sequence). This CDR3 is 13 amino acids long. The CDR3 is CSHRKGGGWIAFF. DNA of the CDR3: TGCAGCCATCGAAAGGGGGGGGGGTGGATTGCTTTCTTT.

The sample holds many counts of this clonotype. The chain combines TRBV20-1 with TRBJ1-2, with 8 nucleotides matching TRBD1. The junction had 6 bases not matched to a gene; V was cut back by 2 bases and J by 7 bases. Looked up from germline, CDR1 is DFQATT and CDR2 is SNEGSKA (reference sequence). The CDR3 is 13 residues long. CDR3 in amino acids: CSARPGQGAGYTF. For the CDR3, the DNA is TGCAGTGCTAGACCCGGACAGGGCGCTGGCTACACCTTC.

There are a few counts of this clonotype. The chain recombines TRBV5-1 with TRBJ2-1; TRBD2 agrees at 9 bases. Germline assignment: CDR1 SGHRS and CDR2 YFSETQ. The length of the CDR3 is 16 residues. V lost 1 base, J lost 6 bases, and 8 bases stayed unmatched. The CDR3 is CASSLLSSGAGNEQFF. CDR3 nucleotide sequence: TGCGCCAGCAGCTTGTTGTCTAGCGGGGCCGGCAATGAGCAGTTCTTC.

This clonotype appeared many times. This sequence joins TRBV5-1 and TRBJ2-2; no definite D call. The CDR3 runs 14 residues. The germline CDR1 and CDR2 sequences are SGHRS and YFSETQ. Trimming removed 0 bases at V and 3 bases at J, with 6 bases between. The CDR3 loop is CASSLALDTGELFF. The CDR3 coding sequence is TGCGCCAGCAGCTTGGCCTTGGACACCGGGGAGCTGTTTTTT.

This chain joins TRBV11-3 and TRBJ1-4; D is unclear. The CDR3 extends over 16 amino acids. With 1 base removed from V and 0 bases from J, the gap between germline ends came to 9 bases. Germline-derived CDR1 and CDR2 are SGHNT and YENEEA. CDR3 protein: CASSLGLSATNEKLFF. The DNA of the CDR3 is TGTGCCAGCAGCTTAGGGTTGTCTGCAACTAATGAAAAACTGTTTTTT.